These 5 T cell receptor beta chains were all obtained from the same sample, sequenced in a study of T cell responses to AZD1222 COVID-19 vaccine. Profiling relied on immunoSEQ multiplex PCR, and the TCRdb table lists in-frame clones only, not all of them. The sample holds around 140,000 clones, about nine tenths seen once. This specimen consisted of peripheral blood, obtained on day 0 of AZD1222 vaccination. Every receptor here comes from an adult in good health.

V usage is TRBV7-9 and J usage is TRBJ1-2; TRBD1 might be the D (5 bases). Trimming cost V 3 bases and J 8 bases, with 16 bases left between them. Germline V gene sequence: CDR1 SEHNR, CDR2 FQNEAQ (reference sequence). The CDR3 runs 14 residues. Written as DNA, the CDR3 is TGTGCCAGCAGCTTGTCACAGGTTAACAGAGGCTACACCTTC. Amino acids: CASSLSQVNRGYTF.

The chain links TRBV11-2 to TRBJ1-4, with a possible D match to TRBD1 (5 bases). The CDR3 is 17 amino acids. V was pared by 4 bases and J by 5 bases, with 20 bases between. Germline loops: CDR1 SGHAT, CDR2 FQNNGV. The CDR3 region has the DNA TGTGCCAGCAGCTCCTCCCTGGGCCGGGGCCTGAATGAAAAACTGTTTTTT. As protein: CASSSSLGRGLNEKLFF.

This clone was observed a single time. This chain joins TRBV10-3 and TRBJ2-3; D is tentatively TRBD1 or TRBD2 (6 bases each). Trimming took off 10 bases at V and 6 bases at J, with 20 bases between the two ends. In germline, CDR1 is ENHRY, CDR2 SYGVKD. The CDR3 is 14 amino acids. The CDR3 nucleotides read TGTGCCAGCGGCGGGACCACAGGGTCCGATACGCAGTATTTT. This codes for CASGGTTGSDTQYF.

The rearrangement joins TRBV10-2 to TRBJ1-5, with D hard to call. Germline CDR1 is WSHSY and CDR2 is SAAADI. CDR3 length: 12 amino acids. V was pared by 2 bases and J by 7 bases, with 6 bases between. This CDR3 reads CASSESGQPQHF. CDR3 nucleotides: TGCGCCAGCAGTGAGAGTGGACAGCCCCAGCATTTT.

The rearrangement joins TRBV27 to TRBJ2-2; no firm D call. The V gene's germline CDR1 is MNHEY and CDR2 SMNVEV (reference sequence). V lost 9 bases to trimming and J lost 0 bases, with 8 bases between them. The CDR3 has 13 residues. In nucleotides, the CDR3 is TGTGCCAGTGGGGTGCCGAACACCGGGGAGCTGTTTTTT. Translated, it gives CASGVPNTGELFF.